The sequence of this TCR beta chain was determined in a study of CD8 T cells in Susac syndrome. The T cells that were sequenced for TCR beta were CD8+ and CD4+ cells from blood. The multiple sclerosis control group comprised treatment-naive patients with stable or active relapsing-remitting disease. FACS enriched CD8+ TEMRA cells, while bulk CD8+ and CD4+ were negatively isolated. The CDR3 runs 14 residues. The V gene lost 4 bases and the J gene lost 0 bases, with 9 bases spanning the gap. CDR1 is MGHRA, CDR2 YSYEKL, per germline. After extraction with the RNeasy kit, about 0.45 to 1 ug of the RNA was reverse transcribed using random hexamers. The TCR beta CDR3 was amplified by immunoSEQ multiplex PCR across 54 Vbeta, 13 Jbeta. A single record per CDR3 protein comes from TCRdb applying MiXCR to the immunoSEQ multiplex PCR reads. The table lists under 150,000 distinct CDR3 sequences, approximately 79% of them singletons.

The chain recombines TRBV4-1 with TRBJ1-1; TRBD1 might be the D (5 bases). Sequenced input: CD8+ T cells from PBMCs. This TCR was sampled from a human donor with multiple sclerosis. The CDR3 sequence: CASSPTAMNTEAFF. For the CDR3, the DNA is TGCGCCAGCAGCCCGACAGCGATGAACACTGAAGCTTTCTTT.